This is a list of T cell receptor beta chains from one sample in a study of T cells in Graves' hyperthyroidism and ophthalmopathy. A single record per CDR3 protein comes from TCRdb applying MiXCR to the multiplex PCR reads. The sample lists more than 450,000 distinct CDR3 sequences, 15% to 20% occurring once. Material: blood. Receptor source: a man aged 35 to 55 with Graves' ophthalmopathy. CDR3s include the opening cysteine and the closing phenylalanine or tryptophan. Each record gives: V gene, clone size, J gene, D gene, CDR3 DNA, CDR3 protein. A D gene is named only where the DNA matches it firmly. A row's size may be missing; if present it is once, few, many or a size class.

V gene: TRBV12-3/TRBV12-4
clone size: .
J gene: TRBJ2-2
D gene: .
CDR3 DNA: TGTGCCAGCAGACTAATCCCGGCGGGGGAGCTGTTTTTT
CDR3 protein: CASRLIPAGELFF

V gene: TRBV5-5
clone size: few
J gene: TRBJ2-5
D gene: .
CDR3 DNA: TGTGCCAGCAGCTTGGCGACCGGATACCAAGAGACCCAGTACTTC
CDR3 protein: CASSLATGYQETQYF

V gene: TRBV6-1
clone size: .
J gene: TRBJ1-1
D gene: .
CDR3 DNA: TGTGCCAGCAGGGGGGTGGGCCCTGAAGCTTTCTTT
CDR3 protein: CASRGVGPEAFF

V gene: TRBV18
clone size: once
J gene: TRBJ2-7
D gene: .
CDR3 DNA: TGTGCCAGCCCACCAAAAGGGTTTGGCGAGCAGTACTTC
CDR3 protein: CASPPKGFGEQYF

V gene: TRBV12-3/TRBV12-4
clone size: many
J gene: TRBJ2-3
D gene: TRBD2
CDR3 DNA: TGTGCCAGCAGCGGCGGGGGAATCACAGATACGCAGTATTTT
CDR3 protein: CASSGGGITDTQYF

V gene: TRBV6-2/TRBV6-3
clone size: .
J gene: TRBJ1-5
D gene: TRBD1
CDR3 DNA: TGTGCCAGCAGCCACCCCGGGACAGTCAATCAGCCCCAGCATTTT
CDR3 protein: CASSHPGTVNQPQHF

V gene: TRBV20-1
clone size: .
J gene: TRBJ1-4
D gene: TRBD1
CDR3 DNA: TGCAGTGCTAGAGAGGGACAGCCACGAGAAAAACTGTTTTTT
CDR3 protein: CSAREGQPREKLFF

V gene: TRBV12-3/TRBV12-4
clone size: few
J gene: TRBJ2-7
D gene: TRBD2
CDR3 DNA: TGTGCCAGCAGGACCTGGAATAGCGGGGCAAAGATCTACGAGCAGTACTTC
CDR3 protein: CASRTWNSGAKIYEQYF

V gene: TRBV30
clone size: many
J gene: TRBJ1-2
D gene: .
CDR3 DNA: TGTGCCTGGAGTGTACGGGGGGCCTTCTATGGCTACACCTTC
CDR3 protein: CAWSVRGAFYGYTF

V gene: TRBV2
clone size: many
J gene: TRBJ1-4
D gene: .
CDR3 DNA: TGTGCGCAACAGGAGGGGACTGAACTGTTTTTT
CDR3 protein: CAQQEGTELFF

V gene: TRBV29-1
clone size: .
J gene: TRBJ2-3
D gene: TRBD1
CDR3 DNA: TGCAGCGGCCGGGACAGGGCGCCAGATACGCAGTATTTT
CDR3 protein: CSGRDRAPDTQYF

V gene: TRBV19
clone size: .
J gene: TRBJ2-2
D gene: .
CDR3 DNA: TGTGCCAGTAGTATTACCGCTGGGGGAGGTACCGGGGAGCTGTTTTTT
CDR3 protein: CASSITAGGGTGELFF

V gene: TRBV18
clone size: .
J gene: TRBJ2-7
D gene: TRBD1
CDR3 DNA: TGTGCCAGCTCACCTTATAGGACAGGGGAGGACGAGCAGTACTTC
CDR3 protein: CASSPYRTGEDEQYF

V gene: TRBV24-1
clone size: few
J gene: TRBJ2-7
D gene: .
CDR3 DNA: TGTGCCACCAGTGACTCCGGACGTTCCTACGAGCAGTACTTC
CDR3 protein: CATSDSGRSYEQYF

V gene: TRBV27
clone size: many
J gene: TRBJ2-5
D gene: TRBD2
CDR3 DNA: TGTGCCAGCAGACCGCTTGGTCTAGCGGGGGGGCCGTACTTC
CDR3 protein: CASRPLGLAGGPYF

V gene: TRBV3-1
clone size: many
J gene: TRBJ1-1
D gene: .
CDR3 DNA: TGTGCCAGCAGCCAAAGAGGGGGAACTTTCTTT
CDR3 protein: CASSQRGGTFF

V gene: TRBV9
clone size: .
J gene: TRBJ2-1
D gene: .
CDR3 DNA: TGTGCCAGCAGCGGGACTCTATTATACAATGAGCAGTTCTTC
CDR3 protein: CASSGTLLYNEQFF

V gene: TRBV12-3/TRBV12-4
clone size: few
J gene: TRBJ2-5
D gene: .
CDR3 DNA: TGTGCCAGCAGTTATAACCCAGCGGTGGGGTTGGGGGAGACCCAGTACTTC
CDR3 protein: CASSYNPAVGLGETQYF

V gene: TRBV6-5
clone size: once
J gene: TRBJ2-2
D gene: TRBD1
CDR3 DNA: TGTGCCAGCAGTTACTCGCGCAGGGGGCGGGCCGGGGAGCTGTTTTTT
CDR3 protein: CASSYSRRGRAGELFF

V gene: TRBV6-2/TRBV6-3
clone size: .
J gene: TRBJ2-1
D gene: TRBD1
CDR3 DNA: TGTGCCAGCAGTTCCAGGGGGCCCCTATACAATGAGCAGTTCTTC
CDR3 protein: CASSSRGPLYNEQFF

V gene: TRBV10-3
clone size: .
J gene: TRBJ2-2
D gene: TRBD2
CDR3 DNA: TGTGCCATCAGTGAGAAAGCGGGAGTTGGAGCCGGGGAGCTGTTTTTT
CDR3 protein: CAISEKAGVGAGELFF

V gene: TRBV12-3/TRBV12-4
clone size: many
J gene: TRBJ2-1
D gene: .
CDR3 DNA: TGTGCCAGCAGACCTGGACGTCGCGTGGTTGGTGAGCAGTTCTTC
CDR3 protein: CASRPGRRVVGEQFF

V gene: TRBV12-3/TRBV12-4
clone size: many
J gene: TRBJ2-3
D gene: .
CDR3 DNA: TGTGCCAGCAGCTCGAGGGGGGGGGGCCACACAGATACGCAGTATTTT
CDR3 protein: CASSSRGGGHTDTQYF

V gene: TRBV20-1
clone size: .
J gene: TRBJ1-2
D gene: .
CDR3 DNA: TGCAGTGCCCCAGGCCAGAACTATGGCTACACCTTC
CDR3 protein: CSAPGQNYGYTF

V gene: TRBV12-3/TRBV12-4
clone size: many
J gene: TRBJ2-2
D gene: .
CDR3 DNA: TGTGCCAGCAGTTTCCAGCAAACCGGTAGCGGCGGGGAGCTGTTTTTT
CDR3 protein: CASSFQQTGSGGELFF

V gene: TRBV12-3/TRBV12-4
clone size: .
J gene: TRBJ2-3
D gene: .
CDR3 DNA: TGTGCCAGCAAGACGCTAGAGCGTTTCACGCAGTATTTT
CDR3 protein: CASKTLERFTQYF

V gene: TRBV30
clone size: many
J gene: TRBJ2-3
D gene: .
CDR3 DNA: TGTGCCTGGACTTTAGGCGGGTATCCCGCAGATACGCAGTATTTT
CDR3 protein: CAWTLGGYPADTQYF

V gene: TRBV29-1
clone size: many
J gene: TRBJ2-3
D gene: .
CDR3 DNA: TGCAGCGTTGAGGCTAGGGAAGGAGATACGCAGTATTTT
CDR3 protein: CSVEAREGDTQYF

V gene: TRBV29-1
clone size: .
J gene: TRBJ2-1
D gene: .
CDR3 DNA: TGCAGCGTTGAATGTATGGAAAGCTCCTACAATGAGCAGTTCTTC
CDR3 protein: CSVECMESSYNEQFF

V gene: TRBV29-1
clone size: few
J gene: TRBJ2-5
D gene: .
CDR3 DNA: TGCAGCGTTGACTATAGTAGGCATGGCGAGACCCAGTACTTC
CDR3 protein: CSVDYSRHGETQYF

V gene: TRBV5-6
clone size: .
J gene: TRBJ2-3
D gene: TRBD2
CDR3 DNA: TGTGCCAGCAGCTTGACTAGCGGGGCGGCTACGGGCACAGATACGCAGTATTTT
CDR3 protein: CASSLTSGAATGTDTQYF

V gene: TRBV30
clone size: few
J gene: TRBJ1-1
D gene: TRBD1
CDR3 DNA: TGTGCCTGGAGGATACAGGGGGCTAACACTGAAGCTTTCTTT
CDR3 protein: CAWRIQGANTEAFF

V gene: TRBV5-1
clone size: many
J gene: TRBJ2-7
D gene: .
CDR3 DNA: TGCGCCAGCAGCTCCAGGGAGGCATCCTACGAGCAGTACTTC
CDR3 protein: CASSSREASYEQYF

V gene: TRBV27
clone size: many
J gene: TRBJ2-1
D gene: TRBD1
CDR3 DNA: TGTGCCAGCAGGCTTATCGGACAGGACACCCCCGAGCAGTTCTTC
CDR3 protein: CASRLIGQDTPEQFF

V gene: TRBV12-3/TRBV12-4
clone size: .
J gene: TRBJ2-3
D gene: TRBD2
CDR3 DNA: TGTGCCAGCAGTGTTAGCGGGGGGGGAAGGGGTACGCAGTATTTT
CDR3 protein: CASSVSGGGRGTQYF

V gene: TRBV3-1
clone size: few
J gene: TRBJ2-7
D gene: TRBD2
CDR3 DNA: TGTGCCAGCAGCCCTCTCTCCCTACAGCGGGGTTCCTACGAGCAGTACTTC
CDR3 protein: CASSPLSLQRGSYEQYF

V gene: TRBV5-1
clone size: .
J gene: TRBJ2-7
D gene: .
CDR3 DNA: TGCGCCAGCAGCCCGGACGGTTACTACGAGCAGTACTTC
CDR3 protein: CASSPDGYYEQYF

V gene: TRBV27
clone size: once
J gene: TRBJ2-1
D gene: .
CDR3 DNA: TGTGCCAGCAGTTTATATAACGGGACTTTTTCTCCCTACAATGAGCAGTTCTTC
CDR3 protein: CASSLYNGTFSPYNEQFF

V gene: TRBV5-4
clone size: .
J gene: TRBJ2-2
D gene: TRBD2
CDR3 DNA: TGTGCCAGCAGCTTGCTAGGACTAGCGAACACCGGGGAGCTGTTTTTT
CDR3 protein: CASSLLGLANTGELFF

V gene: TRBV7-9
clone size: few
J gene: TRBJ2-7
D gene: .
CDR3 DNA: TGTGCCAGCAGCCCCCTCAGCGGGAAGGGGGACTACGAGCAGTACTTC
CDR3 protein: CASSPLSGKGDYEQYF

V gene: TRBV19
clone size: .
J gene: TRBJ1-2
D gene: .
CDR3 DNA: TGTGCCAGTAGAGGCTTGAGTCGAGACCACTCTAACTATGGCTACACCTTC
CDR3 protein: CASRGLSRDHSNYGYTF

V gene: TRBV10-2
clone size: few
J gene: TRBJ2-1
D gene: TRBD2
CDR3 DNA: TGCGCCAGCAGTGACTCGGGACTAGTGGCTTCTGAGCAGTTCTTC
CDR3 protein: CASSDSGLVASEQFF

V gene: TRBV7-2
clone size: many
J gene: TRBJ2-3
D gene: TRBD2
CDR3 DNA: TGTGCCAGCAGTAATAGGGGAAGGGCTAGCGGGGTCGATACGCAGTATTTT
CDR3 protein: CASSNRGRASGVDTQYF

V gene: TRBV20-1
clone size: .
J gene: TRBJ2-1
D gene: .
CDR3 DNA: TGCAGTGCTAGAGCCCTCCTTTCTAGTAAGAGCTCCTACAATGAGCAGTTCTTC
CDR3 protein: CSARALLSSKSSYNEQFF

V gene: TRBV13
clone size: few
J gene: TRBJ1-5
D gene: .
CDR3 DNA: TGTGCCAGCAGCTTGGGAGGCTCGGGTCAGCCCCAGCATTTT
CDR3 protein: CASSLGGSGQPQHF

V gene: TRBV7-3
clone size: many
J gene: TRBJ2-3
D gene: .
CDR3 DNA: TGTGCCAGCAGCCCCCTCGCGGGGAGCACAGATACGCAGTATTTT
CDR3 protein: CASSPLAGSTDTQYF

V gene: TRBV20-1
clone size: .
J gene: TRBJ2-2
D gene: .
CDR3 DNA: TGCAGTGCTAGTGAAGGGGAGCTGTTTTTT
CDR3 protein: CSASEGELFF

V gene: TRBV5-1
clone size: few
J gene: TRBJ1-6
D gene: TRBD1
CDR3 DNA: TGCGCCAGCAGCTTGGCCGACAGGGATTCGTCACCCCTCCACTTT
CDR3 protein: CASSLADRDSSPLHF

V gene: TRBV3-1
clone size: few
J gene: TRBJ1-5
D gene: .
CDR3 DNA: TGTGCCAGCAGCCAAGGAAACAGAAATCAGCCCCAGCATTTT
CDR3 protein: CASSQGNRNQPQHF